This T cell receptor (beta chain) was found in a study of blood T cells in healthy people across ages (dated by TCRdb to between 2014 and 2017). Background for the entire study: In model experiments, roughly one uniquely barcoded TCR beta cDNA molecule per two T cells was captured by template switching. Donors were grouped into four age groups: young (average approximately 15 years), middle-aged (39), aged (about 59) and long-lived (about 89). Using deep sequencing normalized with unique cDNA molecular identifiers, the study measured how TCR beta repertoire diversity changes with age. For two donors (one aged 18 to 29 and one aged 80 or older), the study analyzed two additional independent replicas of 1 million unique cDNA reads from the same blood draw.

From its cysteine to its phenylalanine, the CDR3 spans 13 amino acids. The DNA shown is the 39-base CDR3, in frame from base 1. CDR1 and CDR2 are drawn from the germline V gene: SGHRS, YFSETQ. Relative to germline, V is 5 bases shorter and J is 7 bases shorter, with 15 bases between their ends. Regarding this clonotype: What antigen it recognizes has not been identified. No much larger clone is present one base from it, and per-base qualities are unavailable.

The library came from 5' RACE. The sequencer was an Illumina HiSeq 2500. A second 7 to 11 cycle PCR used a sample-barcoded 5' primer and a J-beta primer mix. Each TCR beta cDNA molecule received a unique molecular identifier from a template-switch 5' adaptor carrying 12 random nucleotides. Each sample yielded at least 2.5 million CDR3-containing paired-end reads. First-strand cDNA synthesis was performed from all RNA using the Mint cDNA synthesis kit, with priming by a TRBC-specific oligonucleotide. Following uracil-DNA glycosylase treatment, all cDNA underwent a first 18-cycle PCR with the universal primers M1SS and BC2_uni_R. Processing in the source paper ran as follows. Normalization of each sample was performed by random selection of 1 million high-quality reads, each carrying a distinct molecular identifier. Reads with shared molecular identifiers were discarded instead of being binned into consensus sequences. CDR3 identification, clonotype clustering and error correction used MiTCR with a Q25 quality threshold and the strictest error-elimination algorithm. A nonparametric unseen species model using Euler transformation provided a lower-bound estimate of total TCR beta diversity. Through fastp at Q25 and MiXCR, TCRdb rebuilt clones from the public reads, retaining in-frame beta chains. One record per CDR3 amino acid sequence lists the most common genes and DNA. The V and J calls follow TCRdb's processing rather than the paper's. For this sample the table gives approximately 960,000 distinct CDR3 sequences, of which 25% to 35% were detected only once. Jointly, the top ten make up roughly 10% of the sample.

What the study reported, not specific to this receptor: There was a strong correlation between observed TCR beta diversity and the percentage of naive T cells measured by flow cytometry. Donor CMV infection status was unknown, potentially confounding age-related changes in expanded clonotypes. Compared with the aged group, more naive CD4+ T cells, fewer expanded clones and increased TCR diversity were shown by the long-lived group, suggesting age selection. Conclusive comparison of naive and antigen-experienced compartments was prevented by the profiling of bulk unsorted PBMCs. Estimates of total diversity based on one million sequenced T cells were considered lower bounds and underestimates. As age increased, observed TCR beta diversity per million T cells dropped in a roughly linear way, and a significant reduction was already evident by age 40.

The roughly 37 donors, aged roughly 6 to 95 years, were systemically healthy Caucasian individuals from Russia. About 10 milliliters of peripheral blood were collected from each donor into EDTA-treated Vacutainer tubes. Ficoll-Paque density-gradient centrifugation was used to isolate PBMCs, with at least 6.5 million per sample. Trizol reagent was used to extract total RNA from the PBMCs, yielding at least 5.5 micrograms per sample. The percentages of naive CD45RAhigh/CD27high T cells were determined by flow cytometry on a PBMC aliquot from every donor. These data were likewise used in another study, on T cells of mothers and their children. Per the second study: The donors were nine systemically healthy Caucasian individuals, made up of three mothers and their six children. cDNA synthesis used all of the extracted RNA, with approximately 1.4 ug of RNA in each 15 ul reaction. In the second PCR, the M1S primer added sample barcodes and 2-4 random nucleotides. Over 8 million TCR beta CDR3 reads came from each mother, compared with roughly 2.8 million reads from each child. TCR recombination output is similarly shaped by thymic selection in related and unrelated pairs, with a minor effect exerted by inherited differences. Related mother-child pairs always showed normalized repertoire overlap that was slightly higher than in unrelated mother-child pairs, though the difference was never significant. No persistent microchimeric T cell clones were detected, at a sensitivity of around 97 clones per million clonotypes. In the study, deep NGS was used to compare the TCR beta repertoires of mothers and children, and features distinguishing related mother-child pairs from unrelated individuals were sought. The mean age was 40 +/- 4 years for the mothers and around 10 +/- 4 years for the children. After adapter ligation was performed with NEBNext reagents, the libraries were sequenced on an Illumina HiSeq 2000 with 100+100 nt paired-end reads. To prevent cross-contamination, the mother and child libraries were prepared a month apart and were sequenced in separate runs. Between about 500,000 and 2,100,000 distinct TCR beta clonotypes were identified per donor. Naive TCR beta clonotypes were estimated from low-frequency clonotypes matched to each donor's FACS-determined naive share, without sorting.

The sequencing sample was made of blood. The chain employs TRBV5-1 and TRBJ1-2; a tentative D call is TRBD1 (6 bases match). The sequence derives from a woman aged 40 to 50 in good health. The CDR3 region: CASRQGSSGGYTF. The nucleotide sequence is TGCGCCAGCAGACAGGGATCCTCTGGTGGCTACACCTTC.